A selection of T cell receptor beta chains follows, all from one sample in a study of cytomegalovirus exposure and HLA in healthy donors. The data were produced by immunoSEQ multiplex PCR, yet TCRdb's version contains in-frame clones alone and is incomplete. The sample has some 230,000 clones, approximately 90% seen once. Sequencing used PBMCs. The receptors stem from a young woman in good health and CMV-seronegative. Both conserved end residues are part of each CDR3. Fields, in order: J gene, clone size, V gene, D gene, CDR3 protein, CDR3 DNA. The D gene is left open where the match is weak. The size of a clone is reported for some rows only, either as once, few or many, or as a class for expanded clones.

TRBJ2-2 few TRBV30 - CAWRGLLTGELFF TGTGCCTGGAGAGGACTCCTCACCGGGGAGCTGTTTTTT
TRBJ1-2 few TRBV5-4 - CAIRDTRSYGYTF TGTGCCATAAGGGACACTAGGAGCTATGGCTACACCTTC
TRBJ2-1 many TRBV4-1 - CASSQVDIVQYNEQFF TGCGCCAGCAGCCAAGTTGACATAGTGCAGTACAATGAGCAGTTCTTC
TRBJ2-7 - TRBV5-5 - CASSFRSLLNEQYF TGTGCCAGCAGCTTTAGGAGCCTGCTGAACGAGCAGTACTTC
TRBJ2-6 - TRBV10-3 TRBD1 CAIDRDRGSGANVLTF TGTGCCATCGACCGGGACAGGGGGTCTGGGGCCAACGTCCTGACTTTC
TRBJ2-2 - TRBV28 - CASSSYTDTGELFF TGTGCCAGCAGTTCTTACACCGACACCGGGGAGCTGTTTTTT
TRBJ1-2 - TRBV5-4 - CASSFLSVYGYTF TGTGCCAGCAGCTTTTTATCGGTCTATGGCTACACCTTC
TRBJ2-2 - TRBV19 TRBD2 CASSKREGPGELFF TGTGCCAGTAGTAAGCGGGAGGGCCCCGGGGAGCTGTTTTTT
TRBJ2-7 - TRBV29-1 TRBD1 CSVGGQGGEQYF TGCAGCGTTGGAGGACAGGGAGGCGAGCAGTACTTC
TRBJ1-1 - TRBV27 - CASSLSHPFLRGTEAFF TGTGCCAGCAGTTTATCCCACCCCTTTTTGCGGGGCACTGAAGCTTTCTTT
TRBJ2-1 - TRBV4-1 - CASSRPGDTYNEQFF TGCGCCAGCAGCCGTCCGGGAGACACCTACAATGAGCAGTTCTTC
TRBJ2-5 once TRBV11-3 TRBD1 CASSSRTGGDQETQYF TGTGCCAGCAGCTCACGGACAGGGGGCGACCAAGAGACCCAGTACTTC
TRBJ2-7 - TRBV20-1 - CSARRGNEQYF TGCAGTGCTCGCCGGGGGAACGAGCAGTACTTC
TRBJ1-6 - TRBV27 TRBD1 CASSNKQGPNSPLHF TGTGCCAGCAGTAACAAACAGGGGCCCAATTCACCCCTCCACTTT
TRBJ2-2 - TRBV6-5 - CASTEGGRNHGELFF TGTGCCAGCACCGAGGGAGGCAGGAACCACGGGGAGCTGTTTTTT
TRBJ1-2 few TRBV18 TRBD1 CASSLEVGQGEGYTF TGTGCCAGCTCACTCGAAGTTGGACAGGGGGAAGGCTACACCTTC
TRBJ2-7 - TRBV5-1 - CASSLALGLQLYEQYF TGCGCCAGCAGCTTGGCCTTGGGGCTCCAACTCTACGAGCAGTACTTC
TRBJ2-1 once TRBV27 TRBD2 CASSRPGTSGRGGRNEQFF TGTGCCAGCAGTCGGCCAGGGACTAGCGGGAGAGGGGGTCGGAATGAGCAGTTCTTC
TRBJ1-1 - TRBV6-5 - CASKQGFGADTEAFF TGTGCCAGCAAACAGGGTTTTGGCGCGGACACTGAAGCTTTCTTT
TRBJ2-7 - TRBV30 - CAWSADRSSYEQYF TGTGCCTGGAGTGCCGACAGGAGCTCCTACGAGCAGTACTTC
TRBJ1-1 - TRBV27 - CASKTVENTEAFF TGTGCCAGCAAGACAGTCGAGAACACTGAAGCTTTCTTT
TRBJ2-2 - TRBV29-1 - CSVSNRAELTGELFF TGCAGCGTCTCGAACAGGGCTGAACTCACCGGGGAGCTGTTTTTT
TRBJ2-5 - TRBV5-1 - CASSYRQLRDIGQETQYF TGCGCCAGCAGCTACAGACAACTACGGGACATTGGGCAAGAGACCCAGTACTTC
TRBJ2-7 few TRBV28 TRBD2 CASTQTSGSPYEQYF TGTGCCAGCACCCAGACTAGCGGGAGCCCCTACGAGCAGTACTTC
TRBJ2-1 - TRBV11-3 - CASSLGRSSYNEQFF TGTGCCAGCAGCCTGGGGCGGAGCTCCTACAATGAGCAGTTCTTC
TRBJ1-1 once TRBV5-8 - CASGPIRGKDTEAFF TGTGCCAGCGGGCCGATTAGGGGTAAGGACACTGAAGCTTTCTTT
TRBJ2-3 - TRBV9 TRBD2 CASSTNPGRAAELTDTQYF TGTGCCAGCAGCACCAACCCAGGGAGGGCAGCGGAACTCACAGATACGCAGTATTTT
TRBJ1-3 - TRBV4-1 - CASSQAPREGNTIYF TGCGCCAGCAGCCAAGCGCCCCGCGAGGGAAACACCATATATTTT
TRBJ1-1 - TRBV18 - CASSPPAGIGEAFF TGTGCCAGCTCACCACCGGCGGGGATCGGTGAAGCTTTCTTT
TRBJ1-5 few TRBV6-1 TRBD1 CASRNRDREQPQHF TGTGCCAGCAGGAACCGGGACAGGGAACAGCCCCAGCATTTT
TRBJ1-5 - TRBV30 - CAWSVQVNQPQHF TGTGCCTGGAGTGTACAGGTCAATCAGCCCCAGCATTTT
TRBJ1-3 - TRBV30 TRBD1 CAWSPLPGQGAFSGNTIYF TGTGCCTGGAGTCCATTGCCGGGACAGGGGGCCTTCTCTGGAAACACCATATATTTT
TRBJ1-2 few TRBV5-1 TRBD1 CASSATGGFYGYTF TGCGCCAGCAGCGCGACAGGGGGCTTCTATGGCTACACCTTC
TRBJ1-6 - TRBV27 TRBD1 CASCRGRGNNSPLHF TGTGCCAGCTGCAGGGGGCGAGGGAATAATTCACCCCTCCACTTT
TRBJ2-7 - TRBV11-2 TRBD2 CASSHGGGRGEQYF TGTGCCAGCAGCCACGGCGGCGGGAGGGGGGAGCAGTACTTC
TRBJ2-7 - TRBV5-1 - CASSLSGGIPSEQYF TGCGCCAGCAGCTTGTCAGGGGGGATCCCTAGCGAGCAGTACTTC
TRBJ2-7 - TRBV6-1 TRBD2 CATPGLVSYEQYF TGTGCCACCCCGGGACTAGTCTCCTACGAGCAGTACTTC
TRBJ1-1 - TRBV4-1 TRBD1 CASSRGTDTEAFF TGCGCCAGCAGCCGCGGGACAGACACTGAAGCTTTCTTT
TRBJ2-7 - TRBV6-5 TRBD2 CASSPGPGGPHEQYF TGTGCCAGCAGCCCCGGGCCGGGAGGGCCCCACGAGCAGTACTTC
TRBJ1-1 - TRBV5-1 TRBD1 CASSLGQGTRGTEAFF TGCGCCAGCAGCTTGGGACAGGGGACACGGGGGACTGAAGCTTTCTTT
TRBJ1-1 - TRBV5-1 TRBD1 CASKDRTMNTEAFF TGCGCCAGCAAGGACAGGACAATGAACACTGAAGCTTTCTTT
TRBJ1-3 - TRBV27 TRBD1 CASSKNRGSVNTIYF TGTGCCAGCAGTAAGAACAGGGGGTCGGTAAACACCATATATTTT
TRBJ2-5 - TRBV6-5 - CASSSDGVGETQYF TGTGCCAGCAGTTCCGACGGGGTCGGGGAGACCCAGTACTTC
TRBJ2-7 - TRBV11-3 TRBD1 CASSLRTGYEQYF TGTGCCAGCAGCTTAAGGACAGGCTACGAGCAGTACTTC
TRBJ2-2 - TRBV9 TRBD1 CASSPDRGNTGELFF TGTGCCAGCAGCCCAGACAGGGGCAACACCGGGGAGCTGTTTTTT
TRBJ2-6 - TRBV6-5 - CASSYRGAGANVLTF TGTGCCAGCAGTTACCGGGGTGCTGGGGCCAACGTCCTGACTTTC
TRBJ1-1 - TRBV4-2 TRBD1 CASSKTGGLMNTEAFF TGTGCCAGCAGCAAAACAGGGGGCCTCATGAACACTGAAGCTTTCTTT
TRBJ2-3 - TRBV28 TRBD2 CASSTYSGTRTDTQYF TGTGCCAGCAGTACCTACAGCGGGACCCGGACAGATACGCAGTATTTT
TRBJ2-7 - TRBV6-1 - CASSEPRQFTYEQYF TGTGCCAGCAGTGAACCCCGACAATTCACCTACGAGCAGTACTTC
TRBJ1-1 - TRBV11-2 - CASSLVWQTDNTEAFF TGTGCCAGCAGCTTAGTTTGGCAGACTGATAACACTGAAGCTTTCTTT
TRBJ2-6 - TRBV5-4 - CASSLLAVLSGANVLTF TGTGCCAGCAGCTTGTTAGCAGTTCTCTCTGGGGCCAACGTCCTGACTTTC
TRBJ2-7 - TRBV5-5 - CASSLGSRGWEQYF TGTGCCAGCAGCTTGGGGTCCCGAGGGTGGGAGCAGTACTTC
TRBJ2-5 - TRBV2 - CASRRDANQETQYF TGTGCCAGCAGGCGGGACGCCAACCAAGAGACCCAGTACTTC
TRBJ1-5 - TRBV7-3 - CASSLNKNQPQHF TGTGCCAGCAGCTTAAACAAGAATCAGCCCCAGCATTTT
TRBJ1-1 - TRBV25-1 - CASSEWNSLMNTEAFF TGTGCCAGCAGTGAATGGAACAGCCTCATGAACACTGAAGCTTTCTTT
TRBJ2-1 - TRBV2 - CATKKIGDEQFF TGTGCCACCAAGAAAATAGGGGATGAGCAGTTCTTC
TRBJ2-1 - TRBV5-1 - CASSPSTGYNEQFF TGCGCCAGCAGCCCGTCGACTGGATACAATGAGCAGTTCTTC